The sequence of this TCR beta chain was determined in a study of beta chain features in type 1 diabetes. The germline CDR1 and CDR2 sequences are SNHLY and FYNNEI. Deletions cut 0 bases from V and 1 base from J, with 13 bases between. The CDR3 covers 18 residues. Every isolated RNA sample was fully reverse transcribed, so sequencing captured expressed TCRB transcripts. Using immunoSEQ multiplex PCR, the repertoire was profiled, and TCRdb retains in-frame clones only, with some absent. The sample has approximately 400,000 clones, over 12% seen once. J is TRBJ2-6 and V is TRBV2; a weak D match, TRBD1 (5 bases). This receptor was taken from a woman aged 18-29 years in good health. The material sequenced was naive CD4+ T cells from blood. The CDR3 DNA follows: TGTGCCAGCAGTGAAGCGGGCGCAGGGCTATCTGGGGCCAACGTCCTGACTTTC. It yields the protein CASSEAGAGLSGANVLTF.